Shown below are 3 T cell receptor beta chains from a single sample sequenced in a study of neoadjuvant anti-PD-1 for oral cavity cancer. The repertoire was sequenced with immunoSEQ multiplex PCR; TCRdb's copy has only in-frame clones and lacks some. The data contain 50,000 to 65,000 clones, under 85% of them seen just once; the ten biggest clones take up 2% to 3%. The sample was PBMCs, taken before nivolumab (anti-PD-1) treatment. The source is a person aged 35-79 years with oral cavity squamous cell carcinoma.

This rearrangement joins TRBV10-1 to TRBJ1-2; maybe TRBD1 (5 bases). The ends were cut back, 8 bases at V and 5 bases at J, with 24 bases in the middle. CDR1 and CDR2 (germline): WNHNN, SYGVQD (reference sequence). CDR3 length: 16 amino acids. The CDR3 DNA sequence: TGCGCCAGCCCAGAGGCAGGGAGAGCAAGAGTGTATGGCTACACCTTC. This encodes CASPEAGRARVYGYTF.

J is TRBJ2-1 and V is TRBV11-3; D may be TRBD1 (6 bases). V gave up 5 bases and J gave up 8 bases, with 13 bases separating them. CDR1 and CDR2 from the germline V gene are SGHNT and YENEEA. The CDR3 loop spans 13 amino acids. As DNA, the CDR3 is TGTGCCAGCAGCGGTACAGGGTGGGATGAGCAGTTCTTC. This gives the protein CASSGTGWDEQFF.

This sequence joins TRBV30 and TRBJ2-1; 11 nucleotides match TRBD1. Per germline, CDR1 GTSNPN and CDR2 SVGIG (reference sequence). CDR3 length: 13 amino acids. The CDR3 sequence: CAKRDRGRNEQFF. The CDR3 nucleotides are TGTGCTAAAAGGGACAGGGGGAGGAATGAGCAGTTCTTC.